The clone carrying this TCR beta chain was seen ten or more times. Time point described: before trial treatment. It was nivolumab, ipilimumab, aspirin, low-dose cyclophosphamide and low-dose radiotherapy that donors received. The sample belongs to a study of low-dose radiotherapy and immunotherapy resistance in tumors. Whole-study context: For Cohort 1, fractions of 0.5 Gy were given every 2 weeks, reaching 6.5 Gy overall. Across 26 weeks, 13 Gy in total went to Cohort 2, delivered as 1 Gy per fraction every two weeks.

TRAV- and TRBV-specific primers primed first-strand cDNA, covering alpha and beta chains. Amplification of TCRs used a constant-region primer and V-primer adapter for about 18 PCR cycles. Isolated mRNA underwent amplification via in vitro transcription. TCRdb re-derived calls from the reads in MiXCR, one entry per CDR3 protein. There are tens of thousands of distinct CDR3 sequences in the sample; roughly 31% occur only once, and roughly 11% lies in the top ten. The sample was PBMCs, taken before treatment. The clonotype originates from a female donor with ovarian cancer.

This CDR3 reads CASSPPGPNYGYTF. CDR3 nucleotides: TGTGCCAGCAGCCCTCCGGGGCCAAACTATGGCTACACCTTC. The chain recombines TRBV7-9 with TRBJ1-2; D is possibly TRBD1 (5 bases). V gave up 5 bases and J gave up 2 bases, with 12 bases separating them. The CDR3 length is 14 residues. The V gene's germline CDR1 is SEHNR and CDR2 FQNEAQ (reference sequence).